Following are 16 T cell receptor beta chains from one sample sequenced in a study of CD8 T cells in Susac syndrome. An amount of RNA that ranged from 0.5 to 1 ug was reverse transcribed with random hexamers. TCRdb redid the calling of the immunoSEQ multiplex PCR reads with MiXCR, one entry per CDR3 protein. The profile shows 150,000 to 200,000 distinct CDR3 sequences, around 93% of them singletons. What was sequenced was CD4+ T cells from PBMCs. Receptors originate from a human donor in good health.

V and J are TRBV7-9 and TRBJ1-1; 10 nucleotides line up with TRBD1. Germline V gene sequence: CDR1 SEHNR, CDR2 FQNEAQ (reference sequence). CDR3 size: 15 residues. J was trimmed by 3 bases and V by 5 bases; bases with no gene match: 6. The CDR3 reads CASSLTGGGYTEAFF. The CDR3 nucleotides are TGTGCCAGCAGCCTGACAGGGGGCGGGTACACTGAAGCTTTCTTT.

This chain uses TRBV5-4 with TRBJ2-6, with a weak D call TRBD2 (6 bases). There are 17 residues in the CDR3. Germline values: CDR1 SGHNT, CDR2 YYREEE (reference sequence). V was clipped by 4 bases and J by 3 bases, with 17 bases between them. The CDR3 region is CASSPTSSPSGANVLTF. For the CDR3, the DNA is TGTGCCAGCAGCCCGACTAGTTCGCCAAGTGGGGCCAACGTCCTGACTTTC. The full variable domain, rest sourced from reference TRBV5-4 and TRBJ2-6, is ETGVTQSPTHLIKTRGQQVTLRCSSQSGHNTVSWYQQALGQGPQFIFQYYREEENGRGNFPPRFSGLQFPNYSSELNVNALELDDSALYLCASSPTSSPSGANVLTFGAGSRLTVL.

The chain is built from TRBV7-3 and TRBJ2-1, with unresolved D. From germline, CDR1 is SGHTA and CDR2 FQGTGA. V lost 3 bases and J 5 bases, leaving 11 bases between the germline ends. The CDR3 is 14 residues long. CDR3 sequence (DNA): TGTGCCAGCAGCTTTGCCCCCTCGAACAATGAGCAGTTCTTC. This sequence encodes CASSFAPSNNEQFF.

The chain recombines TRBV12-3 or TRBV12-4 with TRBJ1-5; D remains ambiguous. Between the trimmed V and J ends, which lost 3 bases and 5 bases, there was a span of 5 bases. There are 12 residues in the CDR3. DNA for the CDR3: TGTGCCAGCAGTTTCGGGGATCAGCCCCAGCATTTT. Its protein is CASSFGDQPQHF.

The chain has TRBV12-3 or TRBV12-4 and TRBJ2-5, with D hard to call. V gave up 10 bases and J gave up 0 bases, with 9 bases separating them. CDR3 length equals 12 residues. This chain's CDR3 is CATRKNQETQYF. DNA for the CDR3: TGTGCCACCCGTAAGAACCAAGAGACCCAGTACTTC.

The V and J genes are TRBV4-1 and TRBJ1-6, with no clear D. The CDR3 is 16 residues long. In germline, CDR1 is MGHRA, CDR2 YSYEKL. Trimming pared 0 bases from V and 7 bases from J, leaving 13 bases between. CDR3 amino acids: CASSQDAGNTNSPLHF. For the CDR3, the DNA is TGCGCCAGCAGCCAAGATGCCGGAAATACAAATTCACCCCTCCACTTT.

This sequence joins TRBV30 and TRBJ2-7, with 9 nucleotides matching TRBD1. CDR3 length: 15 amino acids. Germline V gives CDR1 GTSNPN, CDR2 SVGIG (reference sequence). Trimming took 2 bases from V and 5 from J; bases not matched to a gene: 10. CDR3 in DNA: TGTGCCTGGAGTAAACCGGGACAGGGTATCCACGAGCAGTACTTC. Amino acid sequence: CAWSKPGQGIHEQYF.

This chain links TRBV25-1 with TRBJ2-4; TRBD1 is a possible D gene (5 bases). The V end was cut by 4 bases, the J end by 0 bases, with 7 bases between. Germline V gives CDR1 MGHDK, CDR2 SYGVNS. There are 14 residues in the CDR3. The CDR3 DNA follows: TGTGCCAGCAGTGGTACAGGAGCCAAAAACATTCAGTACTTC. This translates into CASSGTGAKNIQYF.

The chain has TRBV3-1 and TRBJ1-2, with D uncertain. The CDR3 totals 13 residues. The V end lost 0 bases, the J end lost 8 bases, and 10 bases lay between the germline ends. Germline CDR1 LGHDT, CDR2 YNNKEL (reference sequence). The CDR3 DNA sequence: TGTGCCAGCAGCCAAGAGAGGGTATGGGGCTACACCTTC. Translating gives CASSQERVWGYTF.

The CDR3 DNA is TGTGCCAGCAGCCAAGGGTACAGAAACACCATATATTTT. Amino acids: CASSQGYRNTIYF. The V call is TRBV14, the J call TRBJ1-3; D call uncertain. This CDR3 has 13 amino acids. The germline gives CDR1 SGHDN, CDR2 FVKESK. V lost 1 base, J lost 5 bases, and 6 bases lay in between.

The CDR3 sequence: CASSERREETQYF. CDR3 nucleotide sequence: TGTGCCAGCAGTGAAAGACGAGAAGAGACCCAGTACTTC. This chain uses TRBV2 with TRBJ2-5, with D hard to call. V lost 2 bases, J lost 3 bases, and 7 bases lay in between. The CDR3 consists of 13 residues. The V gene's germline CDR1 is SNHLY and CDR2 FYNNEI.

This clonotype was observed once. This chain connects TRBV18 to TRBJ2-3; TRBD1 aligns across 9 bases. The ends lost 6 bases at V and 2 bases at J; junction bases unmatched: 6. This CDR3 spans 15 amino acids. Germline V gives CDR1 KGHSH, CDR2 LQKENI. Written as DNA, the CDR3 is TGTGCCAGCTCCCAACAGGGGGCGAACACAGATACGCAGTATTTT. Protein: CASSQQGANTDTQYF.

This chain joins TRBV29-1 and TRBJ2-1, with 12 bases identical to TRBD2. V lost 6 bases and J lost 16; bases outside the gene matches: 16. CDR1 is SQVTM, CDR2 ANQGSEA, per germline. The CDR3 consists of 14 residues. In DNA, the CDR3 is TGCAGCGTCTTACTAGCGGGGGGAACCCAGTACATCTTCTTC. Its translation is CSVLLAGGTQYIFF.

The chain has TRBV11-2 and TRBJ2-4; TRBD2 matches 9 bases. CDR3 length: 15 amino acids. The germline V gene encodes CDR1 SGHAT and CDR2 FQNNGV. Losses at the gene ends were 3 bases for V and 5 bases for J; bases not matched to a gene: 5. The CDR3 DNA is TGTGCCAGCAGCTTTAGCGCGGGAGGGGAAAACATTCAGTACTTC. This translates into CASSFSAGGENIQYF.

The gene calls are TRBV24-1 and TRBJ2-2, with D unresolved. The germline V gene encodes CDR1 KGHDR and CDR2 SFDVKD. The CDR3 loop spans 15 amino acids. With 5 bases removed from V and 0 bases from J, the gap between germline ends came to 9 bases. CDR3 region: CATSGSTPNTGELFF. The CDR3 DNA sequence: TGTGCCACCAGTGGTAGTACTCCGAACACCGGGGAGCTGTTTTTT.

This chain links TRBV15 with TRBJ1-1, with D maybe TRBD1 (6 bases). In germline, CDR1 is LNHNV, CDR2 YYDKDF (reference sequence). V was cut by 1 base and J by 7 bases, with 10 bases left in between. The CDR3 has 13 amino acids. The CDR3 sequence is CATSRAGGFEAFF. For the CDR3, the DNA is TGTGCCACCAGCAGAGCGGGGGGCTTTGAAGCTTTCTTT.